Each of the 8 T cell receptor beta chains below was sequenced from the same sample in a study of cytomegalovirus exposure and HLA in healthy donors. PCR amplification relied on 60 Vbeta primers (plus 13 Jbeta primers). Libraries were prepared by immunoSEQ multiplex PCR; TCRdb keeps only in-frame clonotypes and omits some of them. The sample has 75,000 to 100,000 clones; roughly 79% are singletons. Specimen: PBMCs. All receptors derive from a man in his thirties or forties in good health and CMV-seronegative.

This chain connects TRBV5-1 to TRBJ2-5; possible D gene TRBD2, 6 bases. CDR1 is SGHRS, CDR2 YFSETQ, per germline. V lost 4 bases to trimming and J lost 4 bases, with 11 bases between them. This CDR3 region has 13 residues. The CDR3 region is CASSLTRRETQYF. CDR3 coding DNA: TGCGCCAGCAGCCTGACTAGGCGAGAGACCCAGTACTTC.

J is TRBJ1-1 and V is TRBV10-3, with D perhaps TRBD1 (6 bases). The CDR3 totals 13 residues. Germline V lookup: CDR1 ENHRY, CDR2 SYGVKD. Trimming took off 7 bases at V and 1 base at J, with 10 bases between the two ends. The CDR3, as DNA: TGTGCCATCATGGACAGCTCGAACACTGAAGCTTTCTTT. Its protein product is CAIMDSSNTEAFF.

This clone was detected only a few times. The genes are TRBV4-1 and TRBJ1-1; D is uncertain. V lost 4 bases, J lost 1 base, and 13 bases lay in between. The CDR3 totals 15 residues. The germline V gene encodes CDR1 MGHRA and CDR2 YSYEKL. This CDR3 reads CASSPSVIANTEAFF. CDR3 DNA: TGCGCCAGCAGCCCAAGTGTTATAGCGAACACTGAAGCTTTCTTT.

This clone has a count of ten or more. The CDR3 DNA sequence: TGCGCCAGCAGCCTCAACCCGGGAACTGAAGCTTTCTTT. Protein product: CASSLNPGTEAFF. The chain combines TRBV4-1 with TRBJ1-1, with unresolved D. CDR1 is MGHRA and CDR2 is YSYEKL in the germline V gene. Trimming pared 4 bases from V and 5 bases from J, leaving 11 bases between. CDR3 length: 13 residues.

This rearrangement joins TRBV6-5 to TRBJ1-5, with 8 bases that match TRBD1. The ends lost 2 bases at V and 5 bases at J; junction bases unmatched: 8. Germline lookup yields CDR1 MNHEY and CDR2 SVGAGI. This CDR3 has 16 residues. The CDR3 region has the DNA TGTGCCAGCAGTTACGCCTGGACAGGGATTCATCAGCCCCAGCATTTT. It codes for CASSYAWTGIHQPQHF.

This clone appeared a single time. V is TRBV19 and J is TRBJ1-2, with D possibly TRBD1 on 6 matching bases. This CDR3 region has 14 residues. V was cut by 6 bases and J by 5 bases, with 16 bases left in between. Germline lookup yields CDR1 LNHDA and CDR2 SQIVND (reference sequence). For the CDR3, the DNA is TGTGCCAGTAGCCCTGCCGGGACACGGTATGGCTACACCTTC. This sequence encodes CASSPAGTRYGYTF.

This rearrangement joins TRBV2 to TRBJ1-4; D gene uncertain. V was pared by 10 bases and J by 6 bases, with 12 bases between. The CDR3 runs 12 residues. Germline V CDR1 and CDR2: SNHLY, FYNNEI. In nucleotides, the CDR3 is TGTGCCACTACGATGGAGGATGAAAAACTGTTTTTT. It is translated as CATTMEDEKLFF.

The V gene is TRBV5-6, the J gene TRBJ1-5; D is unresolved. The germline V and J ends were trimmed by 2 bases and 1 base, with 7 bases remaining between them. Germline V gene data show CDR1 as SGHDT and CDR2 as YYEEEE. The CDR3 consists of 14 residues. For the CDR3, the DNA is TGTGCCAGCAGCTTCAGATTCAGCAATCAGCCCCAGCATTTT. Protein product: CASSFRFSNQPQHF.